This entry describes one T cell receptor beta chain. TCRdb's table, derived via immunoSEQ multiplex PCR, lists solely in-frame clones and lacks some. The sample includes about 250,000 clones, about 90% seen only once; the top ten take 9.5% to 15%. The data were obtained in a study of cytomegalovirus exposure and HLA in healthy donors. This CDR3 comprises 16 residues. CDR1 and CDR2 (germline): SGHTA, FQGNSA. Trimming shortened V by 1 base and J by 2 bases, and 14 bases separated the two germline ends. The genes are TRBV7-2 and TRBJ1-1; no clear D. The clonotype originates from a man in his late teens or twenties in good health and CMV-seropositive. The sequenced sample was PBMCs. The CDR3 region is CASSLGYQPRNTEAFF. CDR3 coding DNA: TGTGCCAGCAGCTTAGGGTATCAGCCAAGAAACACTGAAGCTTTCTTT.